Each of the 13 T cell receptor beta chains below was sequenced from the same sample in a study of CD8 T cells in ankylosing spondylitis. The study's findings and limits: One TCR beta motif, made up of eight or nine highly homologous variants, appeared characteristic of ankylosing spondylitis blood.

The antigens of these receptors remain unknown. TCRdb ran MiXCR on the 5' RACE reads and lists one entry per CDR3 protein. The sample includes approximately 520,000 distinct CDR3 sequences, approximately 5% of them seen just once. Sequenced sample: blood, either unsorted or a sorted T cell fraction (not recorded which). Source of these receptors: a male donor with ankylosing spondylitis.

This clonotype was observed at least ten times. The chain combines TRBV29-1 with TRBJ1-1, with a weak D call TRBD1 (6 bases). This CDR3 has 13 residues. V lost 7 bases and J 0 bases, leaving 12 bases between the germline ends. Germline assignment: CDR1 SQVTM and CDR2 ANQGSEA. As DNA, the CDR3 is TGCAGCGAAACGGGGGGCCTGAACACTGAAGCTTTCTTT. Its translation: CSETGGLNTEAFF.

In this sample, this clonotype turned up many times. This chain links TRBV20-1 with TRBJ1-6; D is unclear. The CDR3 consists of 15 residues. The germline V and J ends were trimmed by 3 bases and 4 bases, with 13 bases remaining between them. Germline lookup yields CDR1 DFQATT and CDR2 SNEGSKA (reference sequence). The CDR3 region has the DNA TGCAGTGCTAGGCTGTCGGGCAGTTATAATTCACCCCTCCACTTT. This encodes CSARLSGSYNSPLHF.

The table lists this clonotype with many counts. V is TRBV20-1 and J is TRBJ1-6, with D possibly matching TRBD1 (6 bases). Trimming removed 0 bases at V and 7 bases at J, with 10 bases between. This CDR3 region has 14 residues. CDR1 is DFQATT and CDR2 is SNEGSKA in the germline V gene (reference sequence). CDR3: CSAREQGSNSPLHF. CDR3 DNA sequence: TGCAGTGCTAGAGAACAGGGTTCGAATTCACCCCTCCACTTT.

The chain combines TRBV21-1 with TRBJ2-7; the listed D gene, TRBD1, was not tested against the DNA. TRBV21-1 is a known pseudogene. This CDR3 is 18 amino acids long. CDR3 sequence reads: CASSKERGPYNVAYEQYF. The CDR3 bases are TGTGCCAGCAGCAAAGAGAGGGGGCCATACAACGTAGCCTACGAGCAGTACTTC.

Many counts were recorded for this clonotype. The rearrangement links TRBV10-3 to TRBJ1-2, with D perhaps matching TRBD1 (5 bases). V shed 7 bases and J shed 3 bases, with 12 bases lying between them. CDR1 is ENHRY, CDR2 SYGVKD, per germline. The CDR3 is 13 amino acids. CDR3 nucleotide sequence: TGTGCCATCAAACAGGAGAAGGACTATGGCTACACCTTC. Translation: CAIKQEKDYGYTF.

In this sample, this clonotype turned up many times. CDR3 protein: CASSLGASTASTDTQYF. As DNA, the CDR3 is TGTGCCAGCAGCTTGGGGGCGTCAACCGCTAGCACAGATACGCAGTATTTT. The chain recombines TRBV5-5 with TRBJ2-3; D is uncertain. The V end lost 0 bases, the J end lost 0 bases, and 14 bases lay between the germline ends. This CDR3 is built from 17 residues. Per germline, CDR1 SGHKS and CDR2 YYEKEE (reference sequence).

This clonotype was counted many times. The CDR3 loop reads CASSFRGRTEAFF. CDR3 DNA sequence: TGTGCCAGCAGTTTCAGGGGGCGGACTGAAGCTTTCTTT. The genes are TRBV12-3 or TRBV12-4 and TRBJ1-1, with 8 nucleotides matching TRBD1. With 3 bases clipped from V and 5 bases from J, the junction kept 2 bases outside the gene matches. The CDR3 has 13 residues.

This clonotype was seen at least ten times. CDR3 DNA: TGCAGCGTAGGGGGACTCCCCGAAGAGGGCTACACCTTC. This encodes CSVGGLPEEGYTF. This chain joins TRBV29-1 and TRBJ1-2; possibly TRBD1 for D (6 bases). This CDR3 is built from 13 residues. V was cut by 6 bases and J by 8 bases, with 19 bases left in between. Per germline, CDR1 SQVTM and CDR2 ANQGSEA. Variable domain in full (rest from reference TRBV29-1 and TRBJ1-2): SAVISQKPSRDICQRGTSLTIQCQVDSQVTMMFWYRQQPGQSLTLIATANQGSEATYESGFVIDKFPISRPNLTFSTLTVSNMSPEDSSIYLCSVGGLPEEGYTFGSGTRLTVV.

This clonotype was recorded at least ten times. V gene TRBV11-2 combines with J gene TRBJ1-1; perhaps TRBD1 as D (5 bases). The CDR3 contains 15 residues. CDR1 is SGHAT, CDR2 FQNNGV, per germline. V gave up 6 bases and J gave up 5 bases, with 19 bases separating them. This CDR3 reads CASRTYRFVGTEAFF. CDR3 sequence (DNA): TGTGCCAGCAGGACCTACAGGTTCGTGGGTACTGAAGCTTTCTTT.

This clonotype was seen many times. The rearrangement uses TRBV5-1 and TRBJ1-4; the D is unclear. Per the germline V gene, CDR1 is SGHRS and CDR2 is YFSETQ. The CDR3 has 15 residues. Trimming removed 2 bases from V and 5 bases from J, with 13 bases in between. The CDR3 loop reads CASSLIAETNEKLFF. DNA of the CDR3: TGCGCCAGCAGCTTAATTGCAGAAACCAATGAAAAACTGTTTTTT.

In its sample, this clonotype was seen many times. The V and J genes are TRBV7-2 and TRBJ2-3; TRBD2 might be the D (5 bases). V lost 4 bases to trimming and J lost 6 bases, with 14 bases between them. Germline V gene sequence: CDR1 SGHTA, CDR2 FQGNSA. This CDR3 has 14 residues. CDR3 nucleotide sequence: TGTGCCAGCAGCTCCCACGGGGAGTTGGATACGCAGTATTTT. Translating gives CASSSHGELDTQYF. Using reference TRBV7-2 and TRBJ2-3 for the parts outside the CDR3, the full variable domain is GAGVSQSPSNKVTEKGKDVELRCDPISGHTALYWYRQSLGQGLEFLIYFQGNSAPDKSGLPSDRFSAERTGGSVSTLTIQRTQQEDSAVYLCASSSHGELDTQYFGPGTRLTVL.

The CDR3 DNA is TGCGCCAGCAGCCGTGGACTAGCGGGATTAACCTACGAGCAGTACTTC. This translates into CASSRGLAGLTYEQYF. The chain joins TRBV4-3 to TRBJ2-7, with 12 bases that match TRBD2. The CDR3 spans 16 residues. Losses at the gene ends were 4 bases for V and 2 bases for J; bases not matched to a gene: 6. The germline V gene encodes CDR1 LGHNA and CDR2 YSLEER.

This clonotype was detected ten times or more. The chain employs TRBV4-2 and TRBJ1-1; 11 bases map to TRBD1. CDR1 is LGHNA, CDR2 YNFKEQ, per germline. The J segment lost 1 base and the V segment lost 4 bases, leaving 2 bases of the junction unmatched. The CDR3 is 15 amino acids. CDR3 in DNA: TGTGCCAGCAGCCGGGACAGGGGGACGAACACTGAAGCTTTCTTT. It encodes CASSRDRGTNTEAFF.